This T cell receptor beta chain derives from a study of T cell changes during pregnancy in multiple sclerosis (dated by TCRdb to between 2018 and 2021). For the study in its entirety: The study examined how the T cell repertoire changed over the course of pregnancy in women with multiple sclerosis.

The library was built by means of the immunoSEQ multiplex PCR assay. In TCRdb, the immuneACCESS table is reduced to in-frame sequences with V and J assigned. These tables do not hold every clone; where another copy was compared, an unresolved V gene accounts for under half, and the others remain unexplained. The sample table records roughly 40,000 clones; roughly 90% of these occur just once. The ten largest clones capture under 10% of the sample. From the cysteine up to the phenylalanine, the CDR3 has a length of 13 residues. The retained sequence is limited to the CDR3, 39 bases, with the frame set at the first base. Relative to germline, V is 11 bases shorter and J is 2 bases shorter, with 13 bases between their ends. For CDR1 and CDR2, the germline V gene lists SGHTA and FQGNSA. As regards this clone: Which antigen it targets is not known. Nothing much larger sits one base from this clone, and base qualities are not available.

Sequencing used CD8+ T cells from peripheral blood mononuclear cells, obtained before pregnancy. The chain uses TRBV7-2 and TRBJ2-1, with no reliable assignment of the D segment. The receptor's source is a female donor with multiple sclerosis, enrolled in a pregnancy study. The bases are TGTGCCTCCCTCCGGGTTCCCTACAATGAGCAGTTCTTC. Its translation reads: CASLRVPYNEQFF.